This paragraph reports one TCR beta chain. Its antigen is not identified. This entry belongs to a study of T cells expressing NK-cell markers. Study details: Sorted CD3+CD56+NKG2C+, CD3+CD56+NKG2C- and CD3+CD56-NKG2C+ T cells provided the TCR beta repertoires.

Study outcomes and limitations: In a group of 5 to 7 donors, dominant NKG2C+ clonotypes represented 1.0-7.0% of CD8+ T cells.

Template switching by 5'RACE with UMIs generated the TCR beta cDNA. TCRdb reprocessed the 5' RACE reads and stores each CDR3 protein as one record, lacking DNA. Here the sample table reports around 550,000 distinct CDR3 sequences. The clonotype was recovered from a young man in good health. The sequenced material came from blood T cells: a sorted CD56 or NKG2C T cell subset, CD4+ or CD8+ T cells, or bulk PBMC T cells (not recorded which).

This CDR3 reads CAITGKTGADTEAFF. V usage is TRBV10-3 and J usage is TRBJ1-1; TCRdb proposes TRBD1, but this gene call is untestable without DNA. In germline, CDR1 is ENHRY, CDR2 SYGVKD. The CDR3 runs to 15 residues.